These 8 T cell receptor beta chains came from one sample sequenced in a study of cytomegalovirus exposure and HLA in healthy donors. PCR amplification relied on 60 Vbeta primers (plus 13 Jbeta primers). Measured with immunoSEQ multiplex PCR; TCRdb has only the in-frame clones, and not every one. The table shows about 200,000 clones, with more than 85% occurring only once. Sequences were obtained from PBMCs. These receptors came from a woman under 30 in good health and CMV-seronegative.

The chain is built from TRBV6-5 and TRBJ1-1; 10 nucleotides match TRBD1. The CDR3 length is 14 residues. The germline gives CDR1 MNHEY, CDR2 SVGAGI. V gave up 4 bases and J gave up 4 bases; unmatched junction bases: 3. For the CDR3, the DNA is TGTGCCAGCAGTTGGGGACAGGGGAGCACTGAAGCTTTCTTT. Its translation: CASSWGQGSTEAFF.

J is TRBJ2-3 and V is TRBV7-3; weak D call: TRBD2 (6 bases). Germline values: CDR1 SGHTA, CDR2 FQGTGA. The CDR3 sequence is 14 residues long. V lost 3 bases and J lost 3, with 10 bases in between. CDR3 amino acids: CASSLEGRTDTQYF. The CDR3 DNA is TGTGCCAGCAGCTTGGAGGGTAGGACAGATACGCAGTATTTT.

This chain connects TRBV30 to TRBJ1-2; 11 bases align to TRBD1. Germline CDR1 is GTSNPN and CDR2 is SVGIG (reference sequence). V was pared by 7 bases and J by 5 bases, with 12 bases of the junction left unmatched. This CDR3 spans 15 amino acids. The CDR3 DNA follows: TGTGCCTCCCGGGGACAGGGGGGCCTAATTTATGGCTACACCTTC. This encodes CASRGQGGLIYGYTF.

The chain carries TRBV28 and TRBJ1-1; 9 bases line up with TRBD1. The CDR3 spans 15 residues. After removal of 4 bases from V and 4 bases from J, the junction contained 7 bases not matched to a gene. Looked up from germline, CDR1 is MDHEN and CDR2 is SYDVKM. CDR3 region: CASSYRGRRGTEAFF. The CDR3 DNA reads TGTGCCAGCAGTTACAGGGGGCGTCGAGGCACTGAAGCTTTCTTT.

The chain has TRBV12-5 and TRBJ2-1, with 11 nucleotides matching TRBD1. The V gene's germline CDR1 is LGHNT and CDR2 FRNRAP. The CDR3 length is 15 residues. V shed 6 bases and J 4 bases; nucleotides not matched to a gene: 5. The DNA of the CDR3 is TGTGCTAGTGGCCTGGACAGGGGGCAGTACAATGAGCAGTTCTTC. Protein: CASGLDRGQYNEQFF.

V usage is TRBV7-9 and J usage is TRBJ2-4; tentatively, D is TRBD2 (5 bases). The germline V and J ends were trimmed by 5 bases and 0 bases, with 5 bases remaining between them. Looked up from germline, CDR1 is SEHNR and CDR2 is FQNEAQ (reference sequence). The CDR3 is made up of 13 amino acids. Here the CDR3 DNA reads TGTGCCAGCAGCGGACTAGCCAAAAACATTCAGTACTTC. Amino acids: CASSGLAKNIQYF.

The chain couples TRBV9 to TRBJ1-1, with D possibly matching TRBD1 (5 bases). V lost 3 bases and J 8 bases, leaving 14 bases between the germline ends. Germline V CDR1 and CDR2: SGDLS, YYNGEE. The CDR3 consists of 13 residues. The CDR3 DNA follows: TGTGCCAGCAGCGAGGGCGGGGGATCCGAAGCTTTCTTT. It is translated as CASSEGGGSEAFF.

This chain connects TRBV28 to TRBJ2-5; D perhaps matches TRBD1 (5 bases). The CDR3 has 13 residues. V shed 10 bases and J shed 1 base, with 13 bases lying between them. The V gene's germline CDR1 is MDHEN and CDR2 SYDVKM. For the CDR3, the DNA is TGTGCCACCGTGACAGAGGTCCAAGAGACCCAGTACTTC. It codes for CATVTEVQETQYF. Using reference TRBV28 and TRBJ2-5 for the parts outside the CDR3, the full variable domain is DVKVTQSSRYLVKRTGEKVFLECVQDMDHENMFWYRQDPGLGLRLIYFSYDVKMKEKGDIPEGYSVSREKKERFSLILESASTNQTSMYLCATVTEVQETQYFGPGTRLLVL.